The clone carrying this TCR beta chain was seen a handful of times. What it recognizes is unknown. TCRdb called the RT-PCR reads again in MiXCR, with one record for every CDR3 protein. This table holds about 650,000 distinct CDR3 sequences, 14% found once. The data originate from a study of response to subunit inactivated influenza vaccine. Germline V gives CDR1 MNHNS, CDR2 SASEGT. Trimming took 7 bases from V and 5 from J; bases not matched to a gene: 14. This CDR3 region has 17 residues. Findings of the study overall: Each seasonal influenza vaccination recruits few new T cells, the authors suggested.

This receptor was taken from a man aged 45-60 years who received an inactivated influenza vaccine. Specimen: PBMCs from blood, collected 14 to 15 days before vaccination. The V call is TRBV6-1, the J call TRBJ2-1; 10 bases line up with TRBD2. This CDR3 reads CASTKTVLAGVDNEQFF. CDR3 DNA sequence: TGTGCCAGCACCAAGACCGTTCTAGCGGGAGTGGACAATGAGCAGTTCTTC.